This T cell receptor (beta chain) was documented in a study of T-cell reconstitution after alpha-beta-depleted transplantation in children. A TCRbeta library incorporating unique molecular identifiers was prepared. TCRdb reanalysed the PCR reads using MiXCR and keeps one entry per CDR3 protein. The data show hundreds of thousands of distinct CDR3 sequences, 24% seen once. Looked up from germline, CDR1 is SGHDT and CDR2 is YYEEEE. CDR3 size: 14 residues. Trimming shortened V by 3 bases and J by 15 bases, and 19 bases separated the two germline ends. The sequence derives from a female patient aged 2-15 years who had a stem cell transplant for congenital amegakaryocytic thrombocytopenia, so the T cells may come from the graft donor. The rearrangement uses TRBV5-6 and TRBJ1-6, with TRBD1 as a possible D gene (6 bases). The input for sequencing was PBMCs, mostly from graft donor cells, taken 360 days after TCRalphabeta/CD19-depleted stem cell transplant. The CDR3 spells CASSSRPGHHRLHF. Written as DNA, the CDR3 is TGTGCCAGCAGCTCACGACCGGGACACCATCGCCTCCACTTT.